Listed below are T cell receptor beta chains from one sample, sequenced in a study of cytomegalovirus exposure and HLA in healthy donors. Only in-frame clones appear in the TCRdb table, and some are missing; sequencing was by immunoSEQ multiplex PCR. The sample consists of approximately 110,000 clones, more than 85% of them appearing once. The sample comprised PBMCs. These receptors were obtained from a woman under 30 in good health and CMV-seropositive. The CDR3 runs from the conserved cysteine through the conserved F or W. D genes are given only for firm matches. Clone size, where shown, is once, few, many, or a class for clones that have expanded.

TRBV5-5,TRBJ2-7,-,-,TGTGCCAGCAGCCGACAGGCCTCCTACGAGCAGTACTTC,CASSRQASYEQYF
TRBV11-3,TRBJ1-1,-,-,TGTGCCAGCAGCTTAGGGCCCGCTGGTCCTGGTGAAGCTTTCTTT,CASSLGPAGPGEAFF
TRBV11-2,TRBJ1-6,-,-,TGTGCCAGCAGCTCTAGGGGTCCGGGACACGGTAATTCACCCCTCCACTTT,CASSSRGPGHGNSPLHF
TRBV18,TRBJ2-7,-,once,TGTGCCAGCTCACCCCGGGACTTCTCCTACGAGCAGTACTTC,CASSPRDFSYEQYF
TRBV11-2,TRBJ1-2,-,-,TGTGCCAGCAGCTCTAACTTAACCAGGGAAACGCACTATGGCTACACCTTC,CASSSNLTRETHYGYTF
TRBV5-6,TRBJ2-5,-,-,TGTGCCAGCAGCTTTAGCGTGGGCCAAGAGACCCAGTACTTC,CASSFSVGQETQYF
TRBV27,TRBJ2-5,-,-,TGTGCCAGCAGCTTCGCGGGTAAGGAAGAGACCCAGTACTTC,CASSFAGKEETQYF
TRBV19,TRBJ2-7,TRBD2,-,TGTGCCAGTAGTATCGGACTAGAGTCCTACGAGCAGTACTTC,CASSIGLESYEQYF
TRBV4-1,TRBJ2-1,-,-,TGCGCCAGCAGCCAAGCAAATGAGCAGTTCTTC,CASSQANEQFF
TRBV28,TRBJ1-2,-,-,TGTGCCAGCAGCCAGTTATTATATGGCTACACCTTC,CASSQLLYGYTF
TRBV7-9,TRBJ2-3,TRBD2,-,TGTGCCAGCAGTCTCCCCCGGGGGGGCCGTGATACGCAGTATTTT,CASSLPRGGRDTQYF
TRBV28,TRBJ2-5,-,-,TGTGCCAGCAGTTCCTTGGACAGCCAAGAGACCCAGTACTTC,CASSSLDSQETQYF
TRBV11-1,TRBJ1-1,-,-,TGTGCCAGCAGCTTAGGGGGAGTAAGGACTGAAGCTTTCTTT,CASSLGGVRTEAFF
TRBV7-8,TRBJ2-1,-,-,TGTGCCAGCAGCTTATTTAGGGCGGGAAGGGGAGAATACAATGAGCAGTTCTTC,CASSLFRAGRGEYNEQFF
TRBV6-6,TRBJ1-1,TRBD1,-,TGTGCCAGCAGATACGACAGGGGAGGCACTGAAGCTTTCTTT,CASRYDRGGTEAFF
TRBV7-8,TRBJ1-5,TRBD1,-,TGTGCCAGCAGCCATAGACAGGGGGACAATCAGCCCCAGCATTTT,CASSHRQGDNQPQHF
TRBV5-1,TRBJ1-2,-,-,TGCGCCAGCAGCCGGGAACCGGGTTCTAACTATGGCTACACCTTC,CASSREPGSNYGYTF
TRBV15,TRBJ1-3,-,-,TGTGCCACCAGCAGAGAGCAGGGATCTGGAAACACCATATATTTT,CATSREQGSGNTIYF
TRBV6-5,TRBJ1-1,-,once,TGTGCCAGCAGTTACGGGACTGGGAGTGAAGCTTTCTTT,CASSYGTGSEAFF
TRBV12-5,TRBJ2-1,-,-,TGTGCTAGTGGCGGCCCACAGGGATTGCGGAATGAGCAGTTCTTC,CASGGPQGLRNEQFF
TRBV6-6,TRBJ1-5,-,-,TGTGCCAGCAGTTACGTTCAGGGTCAACGCAATCAGCCCCAGCATTTT,CASSYVQGQRNQPQHF
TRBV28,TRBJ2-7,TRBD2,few,TGTGCCAGCAGTGGACTAGCGTATAGGTACGAGCAGTACTTC,CASSGLAYRYEQYF
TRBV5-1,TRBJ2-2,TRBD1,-,TGCGCCAGCAGCTTAACCCGTCCGGGACAGGGGAACACCGGGGAGCTGTTTTTT,CASSLTRPGQGNTGELFF
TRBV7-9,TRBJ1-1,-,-,TGTGCCAGCAGCTCGACTAGTTTGAACACTGAAGCTTTCTTT,CASSSTSLNTEAFF
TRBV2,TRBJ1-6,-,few,TGTGCCAGCAGTGGACAGGCGGATTCACCCCTCCACTTT,CASSGQADSPLHF
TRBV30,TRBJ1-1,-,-,TGTGCCTGGAGCGGACACTCCGAGGCTTTCTTT,CAWSGHSEAFF
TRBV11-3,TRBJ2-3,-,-,TGTGCCAGCAGCTCCGGGAACACAGATACGCAGTATTTT,CASSSGNTDTQYF
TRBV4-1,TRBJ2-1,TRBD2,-,TGCGCCAGCAGCCCTCTAGTACTAGCGGGACCCGATGAGCAGTTCTTC,CASSPLVLAGPDEQFF
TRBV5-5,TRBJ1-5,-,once,TGTGCCAGCAGCTTGGAAGCAGGGGCGGTAAATCAGCCCCAGCATTTT,CASSLEAGAVNQPQHF
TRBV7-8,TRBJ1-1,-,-,TGTGCCAGCAGCCCCGGAGGGGAGAACACTGAAGCTTTCTTT,CASSPGGENTEAFF
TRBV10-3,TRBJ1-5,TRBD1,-,TGTGCCATCAGTGGCCAGGGGGCGAATCAGCCCCAGCATTTT,CAISGQGANQPQHF
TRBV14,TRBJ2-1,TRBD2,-,TGTGCCAGCAGCCCCCGACGTTCGATAGCGGGATACAATGAGCAGTTCTTC,CASSPRRSIAGYNEQFF
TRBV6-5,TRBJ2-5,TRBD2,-,TGTGCCAGCAGTTACCGGGGGGACGGGACCCAGTACTTC,CASSYRGDGTQYF
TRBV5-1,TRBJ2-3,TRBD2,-,TGCGCCAGCAGCTCTGGACTAGCGGGAGGATCTAGCACAGATACGCAGTATTTT,CASSSGLAGGSSTDTQYF